The sequence of this T cell receptor (beta chain) was determined in a study of T-cell reconstitution after alpha-beta-depleted transplantation in children. Study findings and constraints: In patients about two months after transplant, alpha-beta T cells reportedly arose from several hundred expanded graft clones. T-cell numbers and diversity, one year after transplant, stemmed largely from T cells that were newly produced. Some patients' high day-60 TCRbeta diversity was attributed to recipient cells surviving conditioning.

TCRbeta library construction was performed incorporating unique molecular identifiers. Via MiXCR, TCRdb re-called the PCR reads, giving one row per CDR3 protein. The sample holds a few hundred thousand distinct CDR3 sequences, over 10% seen once. In the case of this clonotype: Its antigen remains unknown.

CDR1 is LNHNV, CDR2 YYDKDF, per germline (reference sequence). V shed 0 bases and J 6 bases; nucleotides not matched to a gene: 12. This CDR3 is built from 18 residues. Here the sequenced sample was PBMCs, mostly from graft donor cells, taken 360 days after TCRalphabeta/CD19-depleted stem cell transplant. The source of this sequence is a male patient aged 10 to 17 who had a stem cell transplant for acute myeloid leukemia, so the T cells may come from the graft donor. This chain connects TRBV15 to TRBJ2-2; TRBD1 agrees at 8 bases. CDR3 protein: CATSRDWGTGVGPGELFF. The CDR3 DNA reads TGTGCCACCAGCAGAGATTGGGGGACAGGAGTTGGCCCCGGGGAGCTGTTTTTT.